The 28 T cell receptor beta chains presented below share a single source sample, sequenced in a study of T cells after yellow fever vaccination. MiXCR, applied by TCRdb to the 5' RACE reads, yields one record per CDR3 protein. This table has some 350,000 distinct CDR3 sequences, about 4% appearing once. The material was PBMCs, obtained 5 days after the yellow fever booster vaccination. The receptors originated from a man aged 18 to 29 who received the YFV17D yellow fever vaccine.

The chain combines TRBV12-3 or TRBV12-4 with TRBJ2-2; D not certain. V dropped 6 bases and J dropped 8 bases, with 10 bases sitting between them. This CDR3 is built from 12 residues. The CDR3 spells CASRSHGGELFF. The CDR3 DNA follows: TGTGCCAGCAGATCACATGGGGGGGAGCTGTTTTTT.

The chain combines TRBV4-1 with TRBJ2-2, with 9 bases aligning to TRBD1. Germline CDR1 and CDR2: MGHRA and YSYEKL. The CDR3 loop spans 16 amino acids. The junction had 7 bases not matched to a gene; V was cut back by 2 bases and J by 6 bases. DNA of the CDR3: TGCGCCAGCAGCCAAAGCCGACAGGGGGGTGCCGGGGAGCTGTTTTTT. Translating gives CASSQSRQGGAGELFF.

The chain combines TRBV7-2 with TRBJ1-1, with D possibly TRBD1 on 5 matching bases. CDR3 length equals 13 residues. Germline CDR1 SGHTA, CDR2 FQGNSA. V lost 1 base and J 4 bases, leaving 7 bases between the germline ends. The CDR3 sequence: CASSLVGATEAFF. The DNA of the CDR3 is TGTGCCAGCAGCTTAGTAGGGGCCACTGAAGCTTTCTTT.

The chain carries TRBV15 and TRBJ1-1, with D uncertain. The germline gives CDR1 LNHNV, CDR2 YYDKDF (reference sequence). The CDR3 sequence is 15 residues long. Deletions cut 5 bases from V and 0 bases from J, with 13 bases between. Here the CDR3 DNA reads TGTGCCACCAGCGGTGGAGTTTACCTGAACACTGAAGCTTTCTTT. It yields the protein CATSGGVYLNTEAFF.

This clonotype was detected ten times or more. The chain is built from TRBV18 and TRBJ2-5; maybe TRBD1 (6 bases). The V end was cut by 3 bases, the J end by 4 bases, with 12 bases between. The CDR3 is 14 residues long. The germline V gene encodes CDR1 KGHSH and CDR2 LQKENI. CDR3 amino acids: CASSPGAGRETQYF. The CDR3 DNA sequence: TGTGCCAGCTCACCGGGGGCAGGGAGAGAGACCCAGTACTTC.

This clonotype was counted between two and nine times. This chain connects TRBV7-3 to TRBJ2-1; 7 nucleotides align to TRBD2. V gave up 5 bases and J gave up 7 bases; unmatched junction bases: 14. From germline, CDR1 is SGHTA and CDR2 FQGTGA. There are 16 residues in the CDR3. CDR3 DNA: TGTGCCAGCAGCCTCGGGCGGGGGTCCGATGTGAATGAGCAGTTCTTC. Encoded protein: CASSLGRGSDVNEQFF.

This clonotype was picked up many times. This chain joins TRBV4-3 and TRBJ2-1, with unresolved D. The CDR3 sequence is 13 residues long. Germline CDR1 reads LGHNA; CDR2 reads YSLEER. Trimming took off 1 base at V and 4 bases at J, with 5 bases between the two ends. The CDR3 coding sequence is TGCGCCAGCAGCCAAGGTATTTACAATGAGCAGTTCTTC. Translating gives CASSQGIYNEQFF.

V is TRBV7-2 and J is TRBJ1-1; 11 bases are shared with TRBD1. The CDR3 is made up of 15 amino acids. V lost 5 bases to trimming and J lost 14 bases; unmatched junction nucleotides: 16. Germline assignment: CDR1 SGHTA and CDR2 FQGNSA. CDR3 sequence (DNA): TGTGCCAGCAGCCCGCGAAGCCCGGGACAGGGGGGCGCCTTCTTT. Protein: CASSPRSPGQGGAFF.

The gene calls are TRBV6-2 or TRBV6-3 and TRBJ2-7; perhaps TRBD2 as D (6 bases). The V gene lost 2 bases and the J gene lost 6 bases, with 17 bases spanning the gap. Per the germline V gene, CDR1 is MNHEY and CDR2 is SVGEGT. The CDR3 sequence is 15 residues long. In nucleotides, the CDR3 is TGTGCCAGCAGTTACCGTCCGTTCGTGGGGGGCGAGCAGTACTTC. Its protein product is CASSYRPFVGGEQYF.

This clonotype was seen more than once but under ten times. The chain joins TRBV4-3 to TRBJ1-5; tentative D call: TRBD1 (5 bases). Trimming shortened V by 3 bases and J by 5 bases, and 14 bases separated the two germline ends. This CDR3 has 15 residues. The V gene's germline CDR1 is LGHNA and CDR2 YSLEER. The CDR3, as DNA: TGCGCCAGCAGCCAGGACCTGACGGGGGATCAGCCCCAGCATTTT. The encoded protein is CASSQDLTGDQPQHF.

V and J are TRBV7-8 and TRBJ1-6; no reliable D call. This CDR3 is 15 amino acids long. V was cut by 1 base and J by 9 bases, with 13 bases left in between. Germline-derived CDR1 and CDR2 are SGHVS and FQNEAQ. In DNA form, the CDR3 reads TGTGCCAGCAGCTTAGGGAGTCAACGCGGTTCACCCCTCCACTTT. It yields the protein CASSLGSQRGSPLHF.

This clonotype was picked up a small number of times. The chain couples TRBV5-1 to TRBJ2-3; 12 bases align to TRBD2. Germline CDR1 is SGHRS and CDR2 is YFSETQ. With V trimmed by 4 bases and J by 4 bases, 7 bases remained unmatched. The CDR3 loop spans 16 amino acids. The CDR3 reads CASSPSGGALADTQYF. The CDR3 DNA sequence: TGCGCCAGCAGCCCTAGCGGGGGGGCTTTAGCAGATACGCAGTATTTT.

This clonotype appeared a few times. The rearrangement joins TRBV4-3 to TRBJ2-1; 10 positions match TRBD2. The V gene end was trimmed by 0 bases and the J gene end by 4 bases; junction bases not matched to a gene: 3. Germline V CDR1 and CDR2: LGHNA, YSLEER. This CDR3 is built from 16 residues. In nucleotides, the CDR3 is TGCGCCAGCAGCCAAGAGGTAGCGGGGGGTTACAATGAGCAGTTCTTC. The encoded protein is CASSQEVAGGYNEQFF.

Remarks on this clonotype: Mismatch with germline at one junction end may stem from a read error. The rearrangement joins TRBV19 to TRBJ2-5; no firm D call. This CDR3 has 12 residues. CDR1 and CDR2 (germline): LNHDA, SQIVND (reference sequence). CDR3 loop: CASSSFQETHYF. In nucleotides, the CDR3 is TGTGCCAGTAGTAGTTTCCAAGAGACCCATTACTTC.

This chain uses TRBV7-3 with TRBJ2-3; 8 bases map to TRBD2. The CDR3 sequence is 17 residues long. The germline V gene has CDR1 SGHTA and CDR2 FQGTGA. Losses at the gene ends were 4 bases for V and 3 bases for J; bases not matched to a gene: 12. DNA of the CDR3: TGTGCCAGCAGCTCGATCGGGGGGGGCGGAGCGACAGATACGCAGTATTTT. This gives the protein CASSSIGGGGATDTQYF.

In DNA, the CDR3 is TGCAGTGCGAGGGGCCCTTTGGGACCAGATACGCAGTATTTT. It yields the protein CSARGPLGPDTQYF. The chain joins TRBV20-1 to TRBJ2-3; possibly TRBD1 or TRBD2 for D (5 bases each). This CDR3 is 14 amino acids long. Germline loops: CDR1 DFQATT, CDR2 SNEGSKA (reference sequence). V lost 6 bases to trimming and J lost 4 bases, with 17 bases between them.

This chain links TRBV11-2 with TRBJ1-4, with D uncertain. CDR1 is SGHAT and CDR2 is FQNNGV in the germline V gene. The ends were cut back, 5 bases at V and 7 bases at J, with 14 bases in the middle. The CDR3 totals 14 residues. CDR3 nucleotide sequence: TGTGCCAGCAGCCCCTCGAGGACCCTTGAAAAACTGTTTTTT. Its protein product is CASSPSRTLEKLFF. The full variable domain, its missing parts supplied by reference TRBV11-2 and TRBJ1-4, is EAGVAQSPRYKIIEKRQSVAFWCNPISGHATLYWYQQILGQGPKLLIQFQNNGVVDDSQLPKDRFSAERLKGVDSTLKIQPAKLEDSAVYLCASSPSRTLEKLFFGSGTQLSVL.

The rearrangement joins TRBV6-5 to TRBJ2-1, with D maybe TRBD1 (5 bases). Trimming took off 3 bases at V and 11 bases at J, with 8 bases between the two ends. This CDR3 has 11 residues. Germline V gene lookup returns CDR1 MNHEY and CDR2 SVGAGI. The CDR3 DNA sequence: TGTGCCAGCAGTTATGGGGCTCAGCAGTTCTTC. This encodes CASSYGAQQFF.

The rearrangement links TRBV4-2 to TRBJ2-5, with 12 bases fitting TRBD2. Germline CDR1 is LGHNA and CDR2 is YNFKEQ. CDR3 length: 17 amino acids. J lost 3 bases, V lost 5 bases, and 10 bases had no gene match. This chain's CDR3 is CASSFRWTSGEKETQYF. Here the CDR3 DNA reads TGTGCCAGCAGCTTCCGCTGGACTAGCGGGGAAAAAGAGACCCAGTACTTC.

In this sample, this clonotype turned up many times. The chain uses TRBV5-1 and TRBJ2-5; no reliable D call. Germline loops: CDR1 SGHRS, CDR2 YFSETQ. The V gene lost 1 base and the J gene lost 5 bases, with 9 bases spanning the gap. The CDR3 covers 13 residues. The CDR3 region is CASSLFNTETQYF. CDR3 DNA: TGCGCCAGCAGCTTGTTTAACACGGAGACCCAGTACTTC.

V usage is TRBV20-1 and J usage is TRBJ1-2; tentative D call: TRBD1 (5 bases). Deletions cut 2 bases from V and 0 bases from J, with 13 bases between. The V gene's germline CDR1 is DFQATT and CDR2 SNEGSKA (reference sequence). This CDR3 has 15 residues. The CDR3 bases are TGCAGTGCTAGATCAGGGCAGCATTCTAACTATGGCTACACCTTC. Its translation is CSARSGQHSNYGYTF.

This clonotype turned up a few times. The CDR3 DNA follows: TGTGCCAGCAGCGCAGGGATCAATCAGCCCCAGCATTTT. It codes for CASSAGINQPQHF. The rearrangement joins TRBV11-2 to TRBJ1-5, with D possibly being TRBD1 (5 bases). Germline V gene data show CDR1 as SGHAT and CDR2 as FQNNGV. V shed 5 bases and J shed 3 bases, with 8 bases lying between them. This CDR3 is 13 amino acids long.

This clonotype was seen repeatedly, ten times or more. This chain joins TRBV5-4 and TRBJ2-1, with D unresolved. CDR1 is SGHNT and CDR2 is YYREEE in the germline V gene (reference sequence). This CDR3 is built from 17 residues. V shed 0 bases and J shed 7 bases, with 20 bases lying between them. CDR3 in DNA: TGTGCCAGCAGCTTGGGAAAATGGGTGCGAATACAGAATGAGCAGTTCTTC. Translation: CASSLGKWVRIQNEQFF.

The chain has TRBV9 and TRBJ2-3, with TRBD1 identical over 12 bases. The CDR3 has 17 residues. The germline CDR1 and CDR2 sequences are SGDLS and YYNGEE. J gave up 3 bases and V 0 bases, and 5 bases lay outside the gene matches. The CDR3 DNA reads as TGTGCCAGCAGCGTAGAGGGACAGGGGGCCTTGACAGATACGCAGTATTTT. Protein sequence: CASSVEGQGALTDTQYF.

In this sample, this clonotype turned up a few times. The V gene is TRBV7-2, the J gene TRBJ1-5; maybe TRBD1 (5 bases). The CDR3 is 14 amino acids. Trimming cost V 5 bases and J 6 bases, with 14 bases left between them. Germline values: CDR1 SGHTA, CDR2 FQGNSA. DNA of the CDR3: TGTGCCAGCAGCCCGGGACTTGGGGCTCAGCCCCAGCATTTT. This encodes CASSPGLGAQPQHF.

This clonotype has a count of ten or more. The rearrangement joins TRBV5-1 to TRBJ1-1, with a possible D match to TRBD1 (6 bases). Germline values: CDR1 SGHRS, CDR2 YFSETQ. The ends were cut back, 4 bases at V and 0 bases at J, with 13 bases in the middle. The CDR3 sequence is 15 residues long. CDR3: CASSLQDSLNTEAFF. The CDR3 nucleotides read TGCGCCAGCAGCCTACAGGACAGCTTGAACACTGAAGCTTTCTTT.

The chain joins TRBV12-3 or TRBV12-4 to TRBJ2-4; a weak D match, TRBD2 (5 bases). The V and J ends lost 4 bases and 8 bases respectively, with 15 bases between them. The CDR3 sequence is 14 residues long. The CDR3 bases are TGTGCCAGCAGTTCGCCGGCCACCGGGGACATTCAGTACTTC. It specifies CASSSPATGDIQYF.

This clonotype was observed at least ten times. V gene TRBV7-2 combines with J gene TRBJ2-3; D possibly corresponds to TRBD2 (7 bases). Germline V gene lookup returns CDR1 SGHTA and CDR2 FQGNSA. The ends were cut back, 10 bases at V and 6 bases at J, with 14 bases in the middle. This CDR3 has 12 amino acids. The DNA for the CDR3 is TGTGCCACTCACGGGGGGCGGGATACGCAGTATTTT. Protein product: CATHGGRDTQYF.